Below are 18 T cell receptor beta chains sequenced from a single sample in a study of spatial heterogeneity in lung cancer. The time point here: sample taken at primary tumor resection. MiXCR was run by TCRdb on the 5' RACE reads, yielding one entry per CDR3 protein. The sample lists some 40,000 distinct CDR3 sequences, 5.2% occurring once. Sequences were derived from PBMCs, sampled at surgery. All receptors derive from a female donor with early-stage non-small cell lung cancer.

This clonotype was seen ten or more times. This rearrangement joins TRBV7-3 to TRBJ1-5; no definite D call. Between the trimmed V and J ends, which lost 3 bases and 7 bases, there was a span of 13 bases. This CDR3 comprises 14 residues. Germline lookup yields CDR1 SGHTA and CDR2 FQGTGA. The CDR3 bases are TGTGCCAGCAGCTTCACGGTGAGGGAGCAGCCCCAGCATTTT. This sequence encodes CASSFTVREQPQHF.

This clonotype was counted between two and nine times. V is TRBV12-3 or TRBV12-4 and J is TRBJ1-5, with TRBD1 matching 7 bases. The junction had 8 bases not matched to a gene; V was cut back by 6 bases and J by 6 bases. The CDR3 extends over 14 amino acids. The DNA of the CDR3 is TGTGCCAGCAGATCGACAGGGACAAGTCAGCCCCAGCATTTT. The encoded protein is CASRSTGTSQPQHF.

This clonotype turned up a few times. This chain joins TRBV12-1 and TRBJ2-7. TRBV12-1 represents a pseudogene. CDR3 length: 15 residues. CDR3 in amino acids: CASSFEAESSYEQYF. The CDR3 region has the DNA TGTGCCAGCAGCTTTGAGGCAGAGAGCTCCTACGAGCAGTACTTC.

This clonotype was detected many times. V and J are TRBV30 and TRBJ1-2; D remains unclear. Per germline, CDR1 GTSNPN and CDR2 SVGIG (reference sequence). Trimming cost V 4 bases and J 5 bases, with 8 bases left between them. The CDR3 is made up of 11 amino acids. The DNA for the CDR3 is TGTGCCTGGACCAAGAGTTATGGCTACACCTTC. It encodes CAWTKSYGYTF.

The chain is built from TRBV7-9 and TRBJ2-7; D is undetermined. CDR1 SEHNR and CDR2 FQNEAQ come from the germline V gene (reference sequence). Trimming pared 5 bases from V and 0 bases from J, leaving 14 bases between. CDR3 length equals 15 residues. The CDR3 loop reads CASSPWVSSSYEQYF. CDR3 in DNA: TGTGCCAGCAGCCCTTGGGTGTCCAGCTCCTACGAGCAGTACTTC.

This clonotype was counted once. The rearrangement joins TRBV5-4 to TRBJ2-7; 7 bases match TRBD1. Germline trimming cut 0 bases from V and 1 base from J; bases unmatched to any gene: 4. CDR3 length equals 15 residues. Germline CDR1 is SGHNT and CDR2 is YYREEE (reference sequence). CDR3 nucleotide sequence: TGTGCCAGCAGCTTGGCCCGACAGGGATCCTACGAGCAGTACTTC. It specifies CASSLARQGSYEQYF.

This clonotype has ten or more counts. V and J are TRBV29-1 and TRBJ1-3; no clear D. This CDR3 is 12 amino acids long. The V end lost 4 bases, the J end lost 0 bases, and 4 bases lay between the germline ends. Germline assignment: CDR1 SQVTM and CDR2 ANQGSEA. CDR3 nucleotides: TGCAGCGTTGGCAGCTCTGGAAACACCATATATTTT. It yields the protein CSVGSSGNTIYF. The full variable domain, its missing parts supplied by reference TRBV29-1 and TRBJ1-3, is SAVISQKPSRDICQRGTSLTIQCQVDSQVTMMFWYRQQPGQSLTLIATANQGSEATYESGFVIDKFPISRPNLTFSTLTVSNMSPEDSSIYLCSVGSSGNTIYFGEGSWLTVV.

This clonotype was counted many times. The chain uses TRBV18 and TRBJ2-1; 8 nucleotides line up with TRBD2. V trimming: 3 bases; J trimming: 6 bases; junction bases outside the gene matches: 10. In germline, CDR1 is KGHSH, CDR2 LQKENI. CDR3 length: 16 residues. Here the CDR3 DNA reads TGTGCCAGCTCACCGACGATCGGGGGGGTGTCCAATGAGCAGTTCTTC. It specifies CASSPTIGGVSNEQFF.

Points on this clonotype: This may come from a read error, since a much larger clone is one base off. The chain couples TRBV28 to TRBJ1-2; D gene unclear. Per the germline V gene, CDR1 is MDHEN and CDR2 is SYDVKM. The CDR3 loop spans 12 amino acids. Trimming removed 3 bases at V and 4 bases at J, with 6 bases between. The CDR3 loop reads CASSFSTYGYTF. The CDR3 DNA is TGTGCCAGCAGTTTTTCCACCTATGGCTACACCTTC.

This clonotype has just a few counts. The chain links TRBV20-1 to TRBJ1-1; D is possibly TRBD1 (5 bases). This CDR3 is 12 amino acids long. CDR1 DFQATT and CDR2 SNEGSKA come from the germline V gene (reference sequence). The germline V and J ends were trimmed by 6 bases and 4 bases, with 12 bases remaining between them. The CDR3 reads CSASRDPTEAFF. CDR3 nucleotides: TGCAGTGCGTCGCGGGACCCCACTGAAGCTTTCTTT.

In its sample, this clonotype was seen a few times. The gene calls are TRBV7-9 and TRBJ2-7; D is perhaps TRBD1 or TRBD2 (5 bases each). Germline V gene lookup returns CDR1 SEHNR and CDR2 FQNEAQ (reference sequence). The CDR3 is 14 residues long. V was trimmed by 5 bases and J by 2 bases, leaving 13 bases between them. The CDR3 DNA follows: TGTGCCAGCAGCGCGGCCAGGGACGCCTACGAGCAGTACTTC. It translates to CASSAARDAYEQYF.

In its sample, this clonotype was seen many times. The V gene is TRBV7-8, the J gene TRBJ1-2; 9 bases align to TRBD1. The CDR3 covers 14 residues. Germline-derived CDR1 and CDR2 are SGHVS and FQNEAQ. Germline trimming cut 5 bases from V and 7 bases from J; bases unmatched to any gene: 8. The CDR3 nucleotides read TGTGCCAGCAGCACAAGGACAGGGGAAGGTGGCTACACCTTC. This encodes CASSTRTGEGGYTF.

This clonotype was counted at least ten times. The chain employs TRBV30 and TRBJ1-2; D remains ambiguous. The CDR3 runs 12 residues. V lost 3 bases and J 6 bases, leaving 11 bases between the germline ends. Germline V CDR1 and CDR2: GTSNPN, SVGIG (reference sequence). The chain's CDR3 is CAWRSTGHGYTF. DNA for the CDR3: TGTGCCTGGAGGTCCACCGGACATGGCTACACCTTC.

This clonotype was recorded many times. The chain couples TRBV7-2 to TRBJ1-2, with no clear D. Trimming cost V 2 bases and J 1 base, with 14 bases left between them. CDR3 length: 16 residues. CDR1 is SGHTA, CDR2 FQGNSA, per germline. The CDR3 here is CASSLRRLAHNYGYTF. Here the CDR3 DNA reads TGTGCCAGCAGCTTAAGGCGCCTGGCCCATAACTATGGCTACACCTTC.

This clonotype was picked up many times. V is TRBV20-1 and J is TRBJ1-1; D might be TRBD1 (6 bases). V lost 4 bases and J 0 bases, leaving 12 bases between the germline ends. Germline loops: CDR1 DFQATT, CDR2 SNEGSKA (reference sequence). The CDR3 extends over 14 amino acids. Here the CDR3 reads CSAKGGILNTEAFF. CDR3 bases: TGCAGTGCTAAGGGGGGGATCCTGAACACTGAAGCTTTCTTT.

This clonotype occurred many times. The chain has TRBV6-5 and TRBJ2-1; D gene uncertain. The CDR3 runs to 13 residues. With 0 bases removed from V and 4 bases from J, the gap between germline ends came to 4 bases. CDR1 and CDR2 (germline): MNHEY, SVGAGI. CDR3 amino acids: CASSYSFYNEQFF. DNA of the CDR3: TGTGCCAGCAGTTACTCCTTTTACAATGAGCAGTTCTTC.

In this sample, this clonotype turned up many times. The chain recombines TRBV4-2 with TRBJ1-2; TRBD1 aligns across 7 bases. The V segment lost 0 bases and the J segment 0 bases; nucleotides outside the gene matches: 4. The CDR3 is 16 amino acids. The germline gives CDR1 LGHNA, CDR2 YNFKEQ. CDR3 sequence: CASSQDRTGANYGYTF. CDR3 in DNA: TGTGCCAGCAGCCAAGATAGAACAGGGGCTAACTATGGCTACACCTTC.

A word on this clonotype: A much larger clone lies one base from this, so it may be a read error. The CDR3 DNA is TGTGCCTCAACGGCGGGACAGGGGGCGGGTGAGCAGTACTTC. This sequence encodes CASTAGQGAGEQYF. The J gene is TRBJ2-7, the V gene TRBV19, with 12 bases identical to TRBD1. This CDR3 comprises 14 residues. The germline gives CDR1 LNHDA, CDR2 SQIVND (reference sequence). The junction had 12 bases not matched to a gene; V was cut back by 11 bases and J by 7 bases.